Following are 7 T cell receptor beta chains from one sample sequenced in a study of blood T cell repertoires in COVID-19. Only in-frame clones appear in the TCRdb table, and some are missing; sequencing was by immunoSEQ multiplex PCR. The repertoire includes about 160,000 clones, 75% to 85% of them detected once, and about a tenth sits in the top ten. Sequencing was carried out using peripheral blood. These receptors all come from a human donor in a cohort sampled during active COVID-19.

CDR3 in DNA: TGTGCCAGCAGTTTAAGTTTTCGGGATACGCAGTATTTT. This encodes CASSLSFRDTQYF. The chain combines TRBV27 with TRBJ2-3; the D is unclear. Trimming took 2 bases from V and 6 from J, leaving 9 bases between them. CDR3 length: 13 residues. Germline values: CDR1 MNHEY, CDR2 SMNVEV (reference sequence).

The rearrangement links TRBV7-9 to TRBJ2-7; 11 bases line up with TRBD2. Germline CDR1 and CDR2: SEHNR and FQNEAQ (reference sequence). The CDR3 runs 17 residues. The junction had 9 bases not matched to a gene; V was cut back by 0 bases and J by 5 bases. The CDR3 DNA reads TGTGCCAGCAGCTTAGCGCCCCGACTAGCGGGGTACCACGAGCAGTACTTC. It translates to CASSLAPRLAGYHEQYF.

The chain joins TRBV7-2 to TRBJ2-2; D unresolved. The CDR3 has 16 residues. Germline CDR1 reads SGHTA; CDR2 reads FQGNSA. The V and J ends lost 2 bases and 4 bases respectively, with 14 bases between them. The CDR3 nucleotides read TGTGCCAGCAGCTTACAAAGCGTCGATCTCACCGGGGAGCTGTTTTTT. The encoded protein is CASSLQSVDLTGELFF.

The CDR3 DNA sequence: TGTGCCATAAACCCTGACTTCACCTACGAGCAGTACTTC. It encodes CAINPDFTYEQYF. J is TRBJ2-7 and V is TRBV27, with D unresolved. V dropped 10 bases and J dropped 2 bases, with 15 bases sitting between them. The germline V gene encodes CDR1 MNHEY and CDR2 SMNVEV (reference sequence). The CDR3 contains 13 residues.

This sequence joins TRBV7-3 and TRBJ2-1; D might be TRBD1 (5 bases). Germline V gene data show CDR1 as SGHTA and CDR2 as FQGTGA. The CDR3 is 14 amino acids. Trimming left V 5 bases short and J 5 bases short, with 13 bases between. CDR3 sequence reads: CASSPGSLNNEQFF. The CDR3 DNA sequence: TGTGCCAGCAGCCCAGGGTCCCTGAACAATGAGCAGTTCTTC.

This clone was observed a handful of times. V gene TRBV5-4 combines with J gene TRBJ1-1, with 7 positions matching TRBD1. The CDR3 loop spans 14 amino acids. V dropped 2 bases and J dropped 3; count of bases not matched to a gene: 4. Per germline, CDR1 SGHNT and CDR2 YYREEE (reference sequence). Written as DNA, the CDR3 is TGTGCCAGCAGCTTACAGGGGAGGTACACTGAAGCTTTCTTT. It translates to CASSLQGRYTEAFF.

The J gene is TRBJ2-5, the V gene TRBV7-8, with D maybe TRBD2 (5 bases). Germline CDR1 and CDR2: SGHVS and FQNEAQ. Trimming pared 4 bases from V and 4 bases from J, leaving 13 bases between. The CDR3 spans 14 residues. DNA of the CDR3: TGTGCCAGCAGCTCCCCCAGCCGGGGAGAGACCCAGTACTTC. Amino acid sequence: CASSSPSRGETQYF.